The 8 T cell receptor beta chains below all came from one sample that was sequenced in a study of response to subunit inactivated influenza vaccine. Using its own MiXCR run on the RT-PCR reads, TCRdb lists one record per CDR3 protein. Of some 640,000 distinct CDR3 sequences in the sample, approximately 15% are singletons; the top ten hold around 6.5%. This specimen was PBMCs from blood, taken less than 15 days before vaccination. These receptors came from a man aged 45 to 65 who received an inactivated influenza vaccine.

This clonotype was observed a handful of times. The rearrangement joins TRBV24-1 to TRBJ1-1; 9 positions agree with TRBD1. CDR1 is KGHDR, CDR2 SFDVKD, per germline. CDR3 size: 12 residues. V lost 8 bases to trimming and J lost 7 bases; unmatched junction nucleotides: 4. The CDR3 protein is CATTATGGEAFF. The DNA of the CDR3 is TGTGCCACCACCGCGACAGGGGGTGAAGCTTTCTTT.

This clonotype turned up a few times. This rearrangement joins TRBV18 to TRBJ2-5, with D possibly being TRBD1 (5 bases). Per the germline V gene, CDR1 is KGHSH and CDR2 is LQKENI. The V gene lost 6 bases and the J gene lost 5 bases, with 13 bases spanning the gap. This CDR3 is built from 13 residues. The CDR3 protein is CASSPPNRETQYF. CDR3 bases: TGTGCCAGCTCGCCCCCGAACAGGGAGACCCAGTACTTC.

This clonotype was found many times. The gene calls are TRBV5-1 and TRBJ2-2; D remains ambiguous. Trimming cost V 0 bases and J 4 bases, with 7 bases left between them. The germline V gene encodes CDR1 SGHRS and CDR2 YFSETQ. This CDR3 is built from 14 residues. The CDR3 is CASSLGGTTGELFF. CDR3 coding DNA: TGCGCCAGCAGCTTGGGGGGTACCACCGGGGAGCTGTTTTTT.

The chain uses TRBV6-1 and TRBJ2-1, with 8 bases that match TRBD2. V shed 10 bases, J shed 6 bases, and the junction held 14 bases outside the gene matches. CDR1 MNHNS and CDR2 SASEGT come from the germline V gene. The CDR3 extends over 15 amino acids. DNA for the CDR3: TGTGCCATGGGGAGGAGCGGGAGTATCGTCAATGAGCAGTTCTTC. This gives the protein CAMGRSGSIVNEQFF.

This clonotype was seen a handful of times. CDR3 protein: CASSLLRLAGGHNEQFF. For the CDR3, the DNA is TGTGCCAGCAGCCTGCTTCGACTAGCGGGAGGCCACAATGAGCAGTTCTTC. The V call is TRBV7-2, the J call TRBJ2-1; 13 bases match TRBD2. Looked up from germline, CDR1 is SGHTA and CDR2 is FQGNSA. CDR3 size: 17 residues. V shed 5 bases, J shed 5 bases, and the junction held 9 bases outside the gene matches. Complete variable domain (other parts from reference TRBV7-2 and TRBJ2-1): GAGVSQSPSNKVTEKGKDVELRCDPISGHTALYWYRQSLGQGLEFLIYFQGNSAPDKSGLPSDRFSAERTGGSVSTLTIQRTQQEDSAVYLCASSLLRLAGGHNEQFFGPGTRLTVL.

Many counts were recorded for this clonotype. The V call is TRBV12-3 or TRBV12-4, the J call TRBJ2-4, with TRBD1 as a possible D gene (6 bases). The CDR3 is made up of 15 amino acids. Trimming stripped 5 bases from V and 4 bases from J, with 15 bases between. DNA for the CDR3: TGTGCCAGCAGTCTCACCACAGGGTTTAAAAACATTCAGTACTTC. This translates into CASSLTTGFKNIQYF.

This chain joins TRBV5-1 and TRBJ2-7, with D perhaps TRBD1 (7 bases). Germline assignment: CDR1 SGHRS and CDR2 YFSETQ. Trimming removed 4 bases from V and 2 bases from J, with 13 bases in between. This CDR3 is built from 14 residues. CDR3 sequence: CASSAGGPPYEQYF. The CDR3 nucleotides read TGCGCCAGCAGCGCAGGGGGGCCACCCTACGAGCAGTACTTC.

This clonotype was picked up a small number of times. The chain joins TRBV2 to TRBJ2-7; D is ambiguous. The CDR3 sequence is 14 residues long. CDR1 and CDR2 (germline): SNHLY, FYNNEI. V dropped 4 bases and J dropped 0 bases, with 10 bases sitting between them. DNA for the CDR3: TGTGCCAGCAGTGGGCGCCAAAGCTCCTACGAGCAGTACTTC. Encoded protein: CASSGRQSSYEQYF.